This T cell receptor (beta chain) is drawn from a study of cytomegalovirus exposure and HLA in healthy donors. In the study overall: A prior analysis found 100 million to 140 million unique TCR beta sequences from some 190 million T cells. Overall study findings and caveats: Generally TCR sequences proved uncommon, though certain public TCRs appeared in numerous donors.

This clone was detected a few times. Its antigen remains unidentified. Germline V gene sequence: CDR1 LGHNA, CDR2 YSLEER. V dropped 0 bases and J dropped 4; count of bases not matched to a gene: 8. The CDR3 spans 16 residues. When sampled, the donors appeared nominally healthy, though they likely had unrecorded immune exposures. PCR employed 60 Vbeta and 13 Jbeta primers. The table came from immunoSEQ multiplex PCR; TCRdb's copy has only in-frame clones and leaves some out. The table includes 130,000 to 150,000 clones, roughly 80% detected once. The V gene is TRBV4-3, the J gene TRBJ2-5; TRBD2 agrees at 7 bases. The origin of this receptor is a man aged 18 to 30 in good health and CMV-seronegative. Sequencing was done on a sample of PBMCs. In nucleotides, the CDR3 is TGCGCCAGCAGCCAAGATCGTGGTAGCGGGTCAGAGACCCAGTACTTC. This gives the protein CASSQDRGSGSETQYF.